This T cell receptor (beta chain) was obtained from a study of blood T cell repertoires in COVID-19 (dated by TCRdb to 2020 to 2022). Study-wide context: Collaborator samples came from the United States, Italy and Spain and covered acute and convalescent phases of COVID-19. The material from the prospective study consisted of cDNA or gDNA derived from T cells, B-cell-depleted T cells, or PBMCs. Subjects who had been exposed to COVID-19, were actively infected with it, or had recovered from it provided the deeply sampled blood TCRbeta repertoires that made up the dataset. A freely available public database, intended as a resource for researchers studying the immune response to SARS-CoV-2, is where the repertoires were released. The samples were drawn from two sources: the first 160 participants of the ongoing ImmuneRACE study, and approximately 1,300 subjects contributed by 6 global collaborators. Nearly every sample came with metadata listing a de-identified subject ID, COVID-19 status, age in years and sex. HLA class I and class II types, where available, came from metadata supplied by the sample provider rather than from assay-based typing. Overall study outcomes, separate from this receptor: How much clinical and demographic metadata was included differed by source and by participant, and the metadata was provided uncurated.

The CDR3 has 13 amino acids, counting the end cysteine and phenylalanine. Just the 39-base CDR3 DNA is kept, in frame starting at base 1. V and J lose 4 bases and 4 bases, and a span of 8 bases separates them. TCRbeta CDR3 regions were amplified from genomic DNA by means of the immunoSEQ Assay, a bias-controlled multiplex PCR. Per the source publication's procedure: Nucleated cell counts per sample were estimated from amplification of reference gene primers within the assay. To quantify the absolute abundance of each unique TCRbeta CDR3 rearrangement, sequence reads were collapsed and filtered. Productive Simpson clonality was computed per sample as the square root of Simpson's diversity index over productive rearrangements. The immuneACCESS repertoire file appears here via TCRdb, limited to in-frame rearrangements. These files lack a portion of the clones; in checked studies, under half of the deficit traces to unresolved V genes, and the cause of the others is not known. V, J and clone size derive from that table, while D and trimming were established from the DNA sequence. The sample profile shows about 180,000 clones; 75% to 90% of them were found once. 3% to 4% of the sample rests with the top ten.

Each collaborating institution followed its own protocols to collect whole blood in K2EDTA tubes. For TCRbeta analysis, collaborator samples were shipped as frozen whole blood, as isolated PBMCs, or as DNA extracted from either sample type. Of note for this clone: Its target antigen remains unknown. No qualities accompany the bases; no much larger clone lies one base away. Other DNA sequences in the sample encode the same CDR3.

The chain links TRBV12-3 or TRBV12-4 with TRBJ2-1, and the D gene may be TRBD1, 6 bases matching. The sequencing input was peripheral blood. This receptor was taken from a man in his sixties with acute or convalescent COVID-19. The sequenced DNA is TGTGCCAGCAGTTCGGGACAATACAATGAGCAGTTCTTC. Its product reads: CASSSGQYNEQFF.